The 8 T cell receptor beta chains listed next were all sequenced from one sample in a study of cytomegalovirus exposure and HLA in healthy donors (dated by TCRdb to the late 2010s). Libraries were built with the immunoSEQ multiplex PCR assay. A mixture of 60 forward primers for TCR Vbeta segments and 13 reverse primers for TCR Jbeta segments was used in the multiplex PCR. TCRdb re-hosts the immuneACCESS table, in-frame sequences only. Its copies lack some clones; in the studies checked, an unresolved V gene accounts for under half of them, and the cause for the rest is not known. In all, the sample holds some 190,000 clones, and over 80% of those were seen once. Together, the top ten hold over 1% of the sample. Sequencing was carried out using PBMCs. The receptors shown here come from a man aged 25-40 years in good health and CMV-seronegative.

V usage is TRBV4-2 and J usage is TRBJ2-3; 16 nucleotides match TRBD2. The germline CDR1 and CDR2 sequences are LGHNA and YNFKEQ. This CDR3 is built from 18 residues. V dropped 4 bases and J dropped 4; count of bases not matched to a gene: 8. CDR3 coding DNA: TGTGCCAGCAGCCCCGGGACTAGCGGGGGGGCTGGGGCAGATACGCAGTATTTT. Translating it yields CASSPGTSGGAGADTQYF.

The chain carries TRBV5-6 and TRBJ2-7, with 9 bases that match TRBD1. The CDR3 extends over 14 amino acids. V lost 3 bases and J lost 2; bases outside the gene matches: 3. Germline V gene sequence: CDR1 SGHDT, CDR2 YYEEEE. CDR3 region: CASSYGTGTYEQYF. In nucleotides, the CDR3 is TGTGCCAGCAGCTACGGGACAGGGACCTACGAGCAGTACTTC.

The chain links TRBV5-4 to TRBJ2-1; 7 nucleotides line up with TRBD2. The CDR3 runs 13 residues. Germline V gene sequence: CDR1 SGHNT, CDR2 YYREEE (reference sequence). V lost 0 bases, J lost 12 bases, and 6 bases stayed unmatched. CDR3 region: CASSLELRGGQFF. The CDR3 bases are TGTGCCAGCAGCTTGGAGCTGCGCGGGGGGCAGTTCTTC.

This clone has only one observation. The V gene is TRBV7-9, the J gene TRBJ2-1; possible D gene TRBD1, 5 bases. The CDR3 consists of 15 residues. Germline values: CDR1 SEHNR, CDR2 FQNEAQ (reference sequence). The V end was cut by 4 bases, the J end by 6 bases, with 16 bases between. In nucleotides, the CDR3 is TGTGCCAGCAGCTCAACAGGCGTCCACCTCAATGAGCAGTTCTTC. Protein product: CASSSTGVHLNEQFF.

The chain carries TRBV18 and TRBJ2-7; D call uncertain. The ends were cut back, 3 bases at V and 3 bases at J, with 15 bases in the middle. Germline-derived CDR1 and CDR2 are KGHSH and LQKENI. The CDR3 spans 15 residues. CDR3 in amino acids: CASSPRSFQDYEQYF. The CDR3 DNA reads as TGTGCCAGCTCACCTAGATCGTTTCAGGACTACGAGCAGTACTTC.

This clone was seen a single time. This chain uses TRBV28 with TRBJ1-1; no clear D. The CDR3 runs 11 residues. Trimming removed 3 bases from V and 11 bases from J, with 10 bases in between. The germline gives CDR1 MDHEN, CDR2 SYDVKM. The CDR3 DNA sequence: TGTGCCAGCAGTTTCTTGCAGAAGGCTTTCTTT. Translation: CASSFLQKAFF.

J is TRBJ2-1 and V is TRBV5-1; no definite D call. The germline V and J ends were trimmed by 2 bases and 5 bases, with 14 bases remaining between them. The CDR3 loop spans 15 amino acids. Germline-derived CDR1 and CDR2 are SGHRS and YFSETQ. The CDR3 loop is CASSLLPNRDNEQFF. In DNA form, the CDR3 reads TGCGCCAGCAGCTTACTCCCCAATCGCGACAATGAGCAGTTCTTC.

J is TRBJ2-5 and V is TRBV9, with D perhaps TRBD2 (5 bases). CDR3 length equals 14 residues. Germline V gene sequence: CDR1 SGDLS, CDR2 YYNGEE. With 1 base removed from V and 7 bases from J, the gap between germline ends came to 14 bases. The CDR3 spells CASSVPSGSGTQYF. CDR3 bases: TGTGCCAGCAGCGTACCGAGCGGTTCAGGGACCCAGTACTTC.